These T cell receptor beta chains were read from a single sample in a study of blood T cells in healthy people across ages. TCRdb analysed the 5' RACE reads with MiXCR anew, one entry per CDR3 protein. The sample consists of over 950,000 distinct CDR3 sequences, more than 30% of them appearing once. Source material: blood. These receptors were taken from a man between 18 and 29 years old in good health. CDR3s include the opening cysteine and the closing phenylalanine or tryptophan. The order of the fields is clone size, D gene, J gene, V gene, CDR3 protein, CDR3 DNA. The D gene is left open where the match is weak. Some rows mark clone size as missing; the rest say once, few, many or name a class of expanded clone.

>few|NA|TRBJ1-1|TRBV5-1
CASSSGDPWNTEAFF
TGCGCCAGCAGCTCGGGGGACCCCTGGAACACTGAAGCTTTCTTT
>NA|TRBD1|TRBJ1-1|TRBV9
CASSVVGRGIRDTEAFF
TGTGCCAGCAGCGTAGTCGGCAGGGGGATTCGGGACACTGAAGCTTTCTTT
>few|TRBD2|TRBJ2-2|TRBV5-1
CASSLLAGNTGELFF
TGCGCCAGCAGCTTACTAGCGGGGAACACCGGGGAGCTGTTTTTT
>NA|TRBD1|TRBJ1-1|TRBV27
CACNTGGMNTEAFF
TGTGCCTGCAATACAGGGGGGATGAACACTGAAGCTTTCTTT
>NA|NA|TRBJ1-1|TRBV5-1
CASSAGVAGLEAFF
TGCGCCAGCAGCGCTGGAGTCGCGGGCCTCGAGGCTTTCTTT
>NA|NA|TRBJ1-6|TRBV6-6
CASSYGREGSPLHF
TGTGCCAGCAGTTACGGGCGGGAAGGTTCACCCCTCCACTTT
>NA|NA|TRBJ2-1|TRBV7-2
CASSLDMANSEQFF
TGTGCCAGCAGCTTAGATATGGCCAACAGCGAGCAGTTCTTC
>few|NA|TRBJ2-3|TRBV24-1
CATSDPGRSSTDTQYF
TGTGCCACCAGTGACCCAGGACGGTCTAGCACAGATACGCAGTATTTT
>NA|TRBD1|TRBJ2-1|TRBV6-5
CASRTYTGALHNEQFF
TGTGCCAGCAGGACCTACACAGGGGCCCTTCACAATGAGCAGTTCTTC
>NA|NA|TRBJ2-3|TRBV4-2
CASSQEKRSTDTQYF
TGTGCCAGCAGCCAAGAAAAGCGGAGCACAGATACGCAGTATTTT
>NA|NA|TRBJ1-1|TRBV4-1
CASSQKLWGDSNTEAFF
TGCGCCAGCAGCCAGAAGTTGTGGGGGGACTCGAACACTGAAGCTTTCTTT
>NA|NA|TRBJ1-2|TRBV20-1
CSARTAGHGYTF
TGCAGTGCCAGGACCGCAGGACATGGCTACACCTTC
>NA|NA|TRBJ1-1|TRBV3-1
CASSRTLSATEAFF
TGTGCCAGCAGCCGGACATTATCAGCGACTGAAGCTTTCTTT
>few|TRBD1|TRBJ1-2|TRBV7-2
CASSLMRGHYGYTF
TGTGCCAGCAGCCTAATGAGGGGGCACTATGGCTACACCTTC
>many|NA|TRBJ1-2|TRBV6-2/TRBV6-3
CASRPTGNYGYTF
TGTGCCAGCAGACCTACAGGGAACTATGGCTACACCTTC
>NA|NA|TRBJ2-3|TRBV29-1
CSVELGGREYF
TGCAGCGTTGAATTGGGGGGGCGAGAGTATTTT
>few|TRBD1|TRBJ2-2|TRBV6-6
CASSDRVVAGELFF
TGTGCCAGCAGTGACAGGGTGGTCGCCGGGGAGCTGTTTTTT
>few|NA|TRBJ2-7|TRBV7-2
CASSLAGRIPTYEQYF
TGTGCCAGCAGCTTAGCGGGCAGAATACCAACCTACGAGCAGTACTTC
>few|NA|TRBJ2-4|TRBV7-9
CASSLAAGIQYF
TGTGCCAGCAGCTTAGCTGCCGGCATTCAGTACTTC
>NA|NA|TRBJ1-3|TRBV6-6
CASSYGPGVKNTIYF
TGTGCCAGCAGTTACGGGCCTGGGGTGAAAAACACCATATATTTT
>few|TRBD1|TRBJ1-2|TRBV4-1
CASSSLGQEDREYGYTF
TGCGCCAGCAGTTCCCTAGGACAGGAGGACCGGGAGTATGGCTACACCTTC
>NA|NA|TRBJ1-1|TRBV7-2
CASSPQSTEAFF
TGTGCCAGCAGCCCACAGAGCACTGAAGCTTTCTTT
>NA|TRBD1|TRBJ2-7|TRBV2
CASSGPYWTGDEQYF
TGTGCCAGCAGTGGCCCATATTGGACAGGGGACGAGCAGTACTTC
>few|TRBD1|TRBJ2-7|TRBV5-1
CASSSRYDRQGFAYEQYF
TGCGCCAGCAGCTCCAGATACGACCGACAGGGGTTCGCCTACGAGCAGTACTTC
>NA|NA|TRBJ1-2|TRBV4-2
CASSQVRDDGYTF
TGTGCCAGCAGCCAAGTCCGGGATGATGGCTACACCTTC